A selection of T cell receptor beta chains follows, all from one sample in a study of blood T cell repertoires in COVID-19. Assay used: immunoSEQ multiplex PCR; TCRdb lists only in-frame clones, some missing. The profile shows about 500,000 clones, roughly 90% of them singletons. Specimen: PBMCs or T cells enriched from blood (not recorded which). These receptors were obtained from a woman younger than 35 who had recovered from COVID-19. Each CDR3 is given without its conserved first and last residue. Expanded clones get a size class; other rows say once, few or many, or leave the size out.

clone size,CDR3 length,V gene,CDR3 protein
-,11,TRBV5-6,ASSRSGGETQY
-,12,TRBV9,ASSLVSGTYGYT
-,13,TRBV29-1,SVVTGATGVYGYT
-,9,TRBV2,AGGDPYEQY
-,11,TRBV19,ASKSTGSGGYT
-,10,TRBV2,ASPGVNYGYT
-,11,TRBV29-1,SVRQVLSYEQY
-,13,TRBV5-6,ASSLEGQGDQPQH
-,14,TRBV4-1,ASSQVPGTVAYEQY
few,14,TRBV7-9,ASSLVVLAGYNEQF
-,13,TRBV19,ASSVTSGATETQY
-,10,TRBV30,AWSRGPYGYT
-,12,TRBV30,AWSEGTNTGELF
-,10,TRBV28,ASTAYSYEQY
-,12,TRBV6-5,ASRDILTGYGYT
-,13,TRBV28,ASSFLTGNQETQY
-,15,TRBV10-3,AISEPPFGGGLETQY
-,13,TRBV3-1/TRBV3-2,ASSQDPGVNTEAF
-,13,TRBV12-5,ASGVGPSGQETQY
-,13,TRBV10-1,ASSHFRDRENEQF
-,13,TRBV27,ASRNHAYGNQPQH
-,10,TRBV11-3,ASSSTGYEQY
-,10,TRBV25-1,ASSVAEGPLH
few,13,TRBV7-2,ASSYSSGPLYEQY
-,13,TRBV5-1,ASSPETGGSGGYT
-,11,TRBV3-1/TRBV3-2,ASSLDRSYGYT
-,11,TRBV12-3/TRBV12-4,ASSRDRVYEQY
many,13,TRBV20-1,SASEAGAYTDTQY
-,16,TRBV7-8,ASSLAAGGMRNTGELF
few,14,TRBV27,ASSLPPERNNSPLH
-,9,TRBV28,ASSLNQPQH
-,13,TRBV25-1,ASSTAGAANEKLF
-,11,TRBV5-6,ASSSGLYYGYT
-,14,TRBV25-1,ASSDSDRDPFYGYT
-,11,TRBV4-1,ASSQRWEGEAF
-,11,TRBV2,ASNFNRGTEAF
-,13,TRBV21-1,ASSKRYDFAPREF
-,16,TRBV25-1,ASSDRGGSGDHYNEQF
-,11,TRBV10-1,ASSEGQPYEQY
-,12,TRBV19,ASSDDRSTDTQY
once,11,TRBV29-1,SVVMGADTEAF
-,16,TRBV11-2,ASSLVGSPGGANFIQY
-,11,TRBV14,ASSQEAFYGYT
-,11,TRBV28,ASIAGLNYGYT
-,14,TRBV6-1,ASSAGTGSLPHGYT
-,15,TRBV28,ASSFVGGDGSSYGYT
-,14,TRBV5-6,ASSPPQGWGDTEAF
-,13,TRBV5-1,ASSYDPGASYEQY